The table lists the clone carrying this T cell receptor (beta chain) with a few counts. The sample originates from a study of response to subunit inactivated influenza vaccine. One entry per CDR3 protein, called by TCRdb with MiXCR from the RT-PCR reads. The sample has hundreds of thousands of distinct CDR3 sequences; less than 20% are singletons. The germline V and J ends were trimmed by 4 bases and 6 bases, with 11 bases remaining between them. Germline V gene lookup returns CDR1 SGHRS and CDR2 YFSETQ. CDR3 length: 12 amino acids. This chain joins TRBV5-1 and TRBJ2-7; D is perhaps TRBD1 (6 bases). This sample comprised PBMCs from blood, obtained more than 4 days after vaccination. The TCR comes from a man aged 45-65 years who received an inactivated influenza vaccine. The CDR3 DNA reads TGCGCCAGCAGCACCACCAGGGGCGAGCAGTACTTC. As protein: CASSTTRGEQYF.